Below, 13 T cell receptor beta chains from the same sample are listed, as sequenced in a study of T cell responses to AZD1222 COVID-19 vaccine. Sequenced by immunoSEQ multiplex PCR; TCRdb stores in-frame clones only, minus some. The sample has about 83,000 clones, roughly nine tenths seen once; the top ten hold about 28%. Sequencing used peripheral blood, obtained on day 0 of AZD1222 vaccination. The receptors originated from an adult in good health.

The genes are TRBV23-1 and TRBJ2-1; TRBD2 matches 10 bases. TRBV23-1 is an ORF, and what it does is uncertain. This CDR3 region has 19 residues. J lost 2 bases, V lost 2 bases, and 12 bases had no gene match. CDR3 region: CASSQRGLAGVGPYNEQFF. The CDR3 DNA is TGCGCCAGCAGTCAACGGGGGCTAGCGGGGGTCGGGCCCTACAATGAGCAGTTCTTC.

The chain employs TRBV3-1 (or the pseudogene TRBV3-2) and TRBJ1-5; D is unresolved. The CDR3 is made up of 13 amino acids. Germline V lookup: CDR1 LGHDT, CDR2 YNNKEL (reference sequence). The V and J ends lost 1 base and 9 bases respectively, with 10 bases between them. CDR3 amino acids: CASSQGGNRPQHF. The CDR3 DNA follows: TGTGCCAGCAGCCAAGGAGGCAACCGGCCCCAGCATTTT.

The chain couples TRBV25-1 to TRBJ2-2; D assignment may be TRBD1 or TRBD2 (5 bases each). Trimming stripped 5 bases from V and 1 base from J, with 14 bases between. This CDR3 has 16 residues. CDR1 MGHDK and CDR2 SYGVNS come from the germline V gene. In nucleotides, the CDR3 is TGTGCCAGCAGTAGATTAGGGACGGGGAACACCGGGGAGCTGTTTTTT. It specifies CASSRLGTGNTGELFF.

V and J are TRBV30 and TRBJ1-1, with a tentative D call TRBD1 (6 bases). The germline V gene has CDR1 GTSNPN and CDR2 SVGIG (reference sequence). There are 13 residues in the CDR3. Trimming cost V 4 bases and J 5 bases, with 14 bases left between them. For the CDR3, the DNA is TGTGCCTGGACTTCAGGGGACGGGACTGAAGCTTTCTTT. It specifies CAWTSGDGTEAFF.

The chain recombines TRBV4-1 with TRBJ1-5, with unresolved D. The CDR3 extends over 13 amino acids. The V end lost 3 bases, the J end lost 5 bases, and 8 bases lay between the germline ends. The germline V gene encodes CDR1 MGHRA and CDR2 YSYEKL. CDR3 nucleotide sequence: TGCGCCAGCAGCCAGAGGGAAGATCAGCCCCAGCATTTT. It translates to CASSQREDQPQHF.

The chain links TRBV7-2 to TRBJ2-3, with no clear D. This CDR3 comprises 15 residues. V lost 1 base to trimming and J lost 4 bases, with 12 bases between them. Germline loops: CDR1 SGHTA, CDR2 FQGNSA. DNA of the CDR3: TGTGCCAGCAGCTTAGTGATAGGGAAGGCAGATACGCAGTATTTT. Amino acid sequence: CASSLVIGKADTQYF. Supplemented by reference TRBV7-2 and TRBJ2-3, the full variable domain reads GAGVSQSPSNKVTEKGKDVELRCDPISGHTALYWYRQSLGQGLEFLIYFQGNSAPDKSGLPSDRFSAERTGGSVSTLTIQRTQQEDSAVYLCASSLVIGKADTQYFGPGTRLTVL.

The J gene is TRBJ2-1, the V gene TRBV7-3, with 16 bases that match TRBD2. CDR3 length equals 17 residues. The germline CDR1 and CDR2 sequences are SGHTA and FQGTGA. V was clipped by 8 bases and J by 5 bases; unmatched bases: 9. The CDR3 is CASPGGLAGGFNNEQFF. CDR3 DNA sequence: TGTGCCAGCCCTGGGGGACTAGCGGGAGGGTTCAACAATGAGCAGTTCTTC.

The chain is built from TRBV18 and TRBJ2-7, with 7 positions matching TRBD1. J gave up 1 base and V 4 bases, and 7 bases lay outside the gene matches. The CDR3 is made up of 15 amino acids. CDR1 is KGHSH and CDR2 is LQKENI in the germline V gene. CDR3 in DNA: TGTGCCAGCTCACGAGTACAGGGGCTTTCCTACGAGCAGTACTTC. It yields the protein CASSRVQGLSYEQYF.

The genes are TRBV5-1 and TRBJ2-3; the D gene is possibly TRBD1 (7 bases). CDR1 and CDR2 (germline): SGHRS, YFSETQ. The CDR3 totals 15 residues. With 0 bases removed from V and 4 bases from J, the gap between germline ends came to 12 bases. This chain's CDR3 is CASSLVEGASDTQYF. The CDR3 DNA is TGCGCCAGCAGCTTGGTGGAGGGGGCCTCAGATACGCAGTATTTT.

The rearrangement uses TRBV5-1 and TRBJ1-1; D is uncertain. Germline CDR1 reads SGHRS; CDR2 reads YFSETQ. V dropped 9 bases and J dropped 5 bases, with 17 bases sitting between them. The CDR3 covers 13 residues. The CDR3 spells CATNSGPGTEAFF. In DNA, the CDR3 is TGCGCCACCAACAGTGGGCCGGGGACTGAAGCTTTCTTT.

The V and J genes are TRBV10-1 and TRBJ2-1; 8 nucleotides match TRBD1. The length of the CDR3 is 16 residues. The germline CDR1 and CDR2 sequences are WNHNN and SYGVQD (reference sequence). The V gene end was trimmed by 6 bases and the J gene end by 0 bases; junction bases not matched to a gene: 7. The CDR3 DNA is TGCGCCAGCAGCCACCGGACAGGGAGCTCCTACAATGAGCAGTTCTTC. It codes for CASSHRTGSSYNEQFF.

The V and J genes are TRBV2 and TRBJ2-1; a weak D match, TRBD2 (5 bases). This CDR3 contains 15 residues. Germline CDR1 SNHLY, CDR2 FYNNEI. The V end lost 3 bases, the J end lost 5 bases, and 14 bases lay between the germline ends. As DNA, the CDR3 is TGTGCCAGCAGTGATCCCGATAGGCGGGACAATGAGCAGTTCTTC. It codes for CASSDPDRRDNEQFF.

This chain uses TRBV18 with TRBJ2-2; D assignment may be TRBD1 or TRBD2 (5 bases each). Germline V gene data show CDR1 as KGHSH and CDR2 as LQKENI. The CDR3 runs 14 residues. Trimming left V 6 bases short and J 0 bases short, with 8 bases between. As DNA, the CDR3 is TGTGCCAGCTCCGGGACCACGAACACCGGGGAGCTGTTTTTT. It codes for CASSGTTNTGELFF.